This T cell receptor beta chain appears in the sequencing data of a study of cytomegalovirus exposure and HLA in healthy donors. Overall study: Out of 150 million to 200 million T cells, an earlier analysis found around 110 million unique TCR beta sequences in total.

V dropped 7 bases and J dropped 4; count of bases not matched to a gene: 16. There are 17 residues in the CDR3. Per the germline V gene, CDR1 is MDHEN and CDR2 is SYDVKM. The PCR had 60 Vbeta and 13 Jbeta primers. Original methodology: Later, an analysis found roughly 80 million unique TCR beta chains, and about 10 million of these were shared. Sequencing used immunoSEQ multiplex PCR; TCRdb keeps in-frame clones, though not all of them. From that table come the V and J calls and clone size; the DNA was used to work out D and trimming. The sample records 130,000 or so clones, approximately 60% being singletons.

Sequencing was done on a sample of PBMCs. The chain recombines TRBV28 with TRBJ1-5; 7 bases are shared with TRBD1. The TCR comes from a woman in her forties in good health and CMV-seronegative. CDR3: CASIGGIGGFRNQPQHF. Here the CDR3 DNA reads TGTGCCAGCATAGGGGGGATAGGGGGCTTCAGAAATCAGCCCCAGCATTTT.